This TCR beta chain was sequenced during a study of blood T cell repertoires in COVID-19. Study details: Samples of COVID-19 (acute and convalescent) were obtained from the United States, Italy and Spain. From T cells, B-cell-depleted T cells, or PBMCs came the material, which was cDNA or gDNA.

Authors' data handling: Estimated nucleated cell counts came from reference gene primer amplification. Measured with immunoSEQ multiplex PCR; TCRdb has only the in-frame clones, and not every one. V, J and clone size are those of that table, while D and trimming were read from the DNA. The repertoire holds about 220,000 clones, with 82% as singletons. V was shortened by 3 bases and J by 8 bases, with 10 bases between the two germline ends. Germline V gene sequence: CDR1 MGHDK, CDR2 SYGVNS. This CDR3 spans 12 amino acids. The specimen sequenced was peripheral blood. This sequence joins TRBV25-1 and TRBJ1-2; D is undetermined. This TCR was recovered from a woman aged 70 to 79 with acute or convalescent COVID-19. In DNA, the CDR3 is TGTGCCAGCAGTGATCCTCCAGGCGGCTACACCTTC. It yields the protein CASSDPPGGYTF.